This record covers a single TCR beta chain. Antigen unknown. This entry comes from a study of cytomegalovirus exposure and HLA in healthy donors. Primers: 60 Vbeta forward and 13 Jbeta reverse. Method: immunoSEQ multiplex PCR; TCRdb's copy keeps in-frame clones and lacks some. This sample has more than 85,000 clones; roughly three quarters occur once, and the top ten carry roughly 3.5%. Study-wide results and caveats: Reportedly, a later analysis found an Asian-associated ancestry cluster had fewer N-insertions than the roughly 700-donor mean. Later, an analysis showed that TCR beta chains associated with HLA were more clonally expanded than others that were equally common.

Germline CDR1 reads SGHTA; CDR2 reads FQGTGA. Between the trimmed V and J ends, which lost 5 bases and 1 base, there was a span of 11 bases. CDR3 length: 14 amino acids. This sequence originates from a male donor in good health and CMV-seropositive. The chain is built from TRBV7-3 and TRBJ1-1, with unresolved D. The sample consisted of PBMCs. The chain's CDR3 is CASSQNPGNTEAFF. CDR3 nucleotides: TGTGCCAGCAGCCAGAATCCAGGGAACACTGAAGCTTTCTTT.